Described below is a single T cell receptor beta chain sequence and its context. The data derive from a study of shared clonotypes between healthy human individuals. There are 13 residues in the CDR3. The V segment lost 8 bases and the J segment 9 bases; nucleotides outside the gene matches: 5. From germline, CDR1 is MNHEY and CDR2 SVGAGI. Samples underwent the assay at deep level. Sequencing used immunoSEQ multiplex PCR; TCRdb keeps in-frame clones, though not all of them. Of 2 million to 2.5 million clones in the sample, about 95% are singletons; the top ten hold 0.13%. This receptor was obtained from a young man in good health. The chain is built from TRBV6-5 and TRBJ2-1, with TRBD2 identical over 12 bases. The sequencing sample was made of naive CD4+ T cells sorted from blood. Documented subset: CD45RA+ positively selected. For the CDR3, the DNA is TGTGCCAGCCGACTAGCGGGGGTAGCTGAGCAGTTCTTC. Its protein product is CASRLAGVAEQFF.